Listed here are 23 T cell receptor beta chains from one sample, sequenced in a study of T-cell memory formation after mild COVID-19. TCRdb fed the 5' RACE reads into MiXCR, producing one record per CDR3 protein. The sample includes 90,000 to 120,000 distinct CDR3 sequences, roughly a sixth seen only once; the top ten take less than 6%. The sequenced sample consisted of PBMCs or a T cell subset sorted from them (not recorded which). Source of these receptors: a man in his late teens or twenties who had mild COVID-19 (a few samples of this study predate the infection). Cell type and time point are not known.

This chain links TRBV30 with TRBJ1-4; D call uncertain. V lost 2 bases to trimming and J lost 8 bases, with 18 bases between them. Germline-derived CDR1 and CDR2 are GTSNPN and SVGIG (reference sequence). The CDR3 covers 15 residues. The CDR3 bases are TGTGCCTGGAGTCCCCGACCCCCGACGGGAGAAAAACTGTTTTTT. Amino acids: CAWSPRPPTGEKLFF.

The chain combines TRBV7-2 with TRBJ2-2; the D gene is possibly TRBD1 (5 bases). The CDR3 is made up of 14 amino acids. CDR1 is SGHTA, CDR2 FQGNSA, per germline. Deletions cut 3 bases from V and 6 bases from J, with 11 bases between. Here the CDR3 reads CASSFRQGSGELFF. The CDR3 bases are TGTGCCAGCAGCTTTAGGCAGGGCTCCGGGGAGCTGTTTTTT.

The genes are TRBV10-3 and TRBJ2-1; D gene uncertain. CDR3 size: 16 residues. V was clipped by 7 bases and J by 0 bases, with 16 bases between them. Germline CDR1 ENHRY, CDR2 SYGVKD. The CDR3 DNA sequence: TGTGCCATCACTGCTACCACTCAGAGCTCCTACAATGAGCAGTTCTTC. Protein: CAITATTQSSYNEQFF.

The chain recombines TRBV5-1 with TRBJ1-4; tentatively, D is TRBD1 (6 bases). V was clipped by 3 bases and J by 5 bases, with 11 bases between them. The CDR3 has 14 amino acids. CDR1 and CDR2 from the germline V gene are SGHRS and YFSETQ. The DNA for the CDR3 is TGCGCCAGCAGCTCCGGACAGTCAAATGAAAAACTGTTTTTT. It translates to CASSSGQSNEKLFF.

At least ten counts were recorded for this clonotype. Here the CDR3 reads CASSLGQLETQYF. CDR3 sequence (DNA): TGTGCCAGCAGCTTAGGGCAGTTAGAGACCCAGTACTTC. The chain joins TRBV11-2 to TRBJ2-5; D unclear. V lost 1 base, J lost 4 bases, and 7 bases lay in between. The V gene's germline CDR1 is SGHAT and CDR2 FQNNGV. This CDR3 has 13 amino acids.

This clonotype has a handful of counts. The V and J genes are TRBV4-3 and TRBJ1-6; D gene unclear. The CDR3 contains 13 residues. Germline values: CDR1 LGHNA, CDR2 YSLEER. The V and J ends lost 1 base and 5 bases respectively, with 3 bases between them. The CDR3 nucleotides are TGCGCCAGCAGCCAAGTAAATAATTCACCCCTCCACTTT. Its protein is CASSQVNNSPLHF.

This clonotype was counted between two and nine times. The chain couples TRBV12-3 or TRBV12-4 to TRBJ1-1; D unclear. The CDR3 loop spans 13 amino acids. Trimming removed 7 bases from V and 6 bases from J, with 15 bases in between. The CDR3 loop is CASILRDVAEAFF. The CDR3 region has the DNA TGTGCCAGCATCCTTAGAGATGTAGCTGAAGCTTTCTTT.

The CDR3 bases are TGTGCTAGTGGTTTACAGGGGGGCACTGAAGCTTTCTTT. Its translation: CASGLQGGTEAFF. This rearrangement joins TRBV12-5 to TRBJ1-1, with 8 bases matching TRBD1. Unmatched junction bases numbered 1, after V lost 3 bases and J lost 4 bases. Germline V gene lookup returns CDR1 LGHNT and CDR2 FRNRAP. The CDR3 runs to 13 residues. Supplemented by reference TRBV12-5 and TRBJ1-1, the full variable domain reads DARVTQTPRHKVTEMGQEVTMRCQPILGHNTVFWYRQTMMQGLELLAYFRNRAPLDDSGMPKDRFSAEMPDATLATLKIQPSEPRDSAVYFCASGLQGGTEAFFGQGTRLTVV.

This chain links TRBV5-6 with TRBJ1-2, with no clear D. V lost 2 bases to trimming and J lost 5 bases, with 13 bases between them. Germline CDR1 SGHDT, CDR2 YYEEEE. CDR3 length: 14 residues. In nucleotides, the CDR3 is TGTGCCAGCAGCTTCTCACAGAGCGGATATGGCTACACCTTC. This codes for CASSFSQSGYGYTF.

In its sample, this clonotype was seen a few times. V and J are TRBV27 and TRBJ1-6; D call uncertain. CDR1 and CDR2 from the germline V gene are MNHEY and SMNVEV (reference sequence). The V end was cut by 2 bases, the J end by 2 bases, with 10 bases between. The CDR3 contains 16 residues. The CDR3 coding sequence is TGTGCCAGCAGTTTAGACGACAAGACCTATAATTCACCCCTCCACTTT. This encodes CASSLDDKTYNSPLHF.

The chain links TRBV16 to TRBJ2-7; possibly TRBD1 for D (5 bases). Germline assignment: CDR1 KGHSY and CDR2 FQNENV. The CDR3 length is 13 residues. V lost 4 bases and J lost 5, with 12 bases in between. The CDR3 sequence is CASSRQGSHEQYV. CDR3 DNA: TGTGCCAGCAGCCGTCAGGGTTCCCACGAGCAGTACGTC.

This rearrangement joins TRBV5-1 to TRBJ2-5, with D possibly matching TRBD1 (5 bases). The CDR3 is 13 amino acids. Germline-derived CDR1 and CDR2 are SGHRS and YFSETQ. The V end lost 7 bases, the J end lost 2 bases, and 12 bases lay between the germline ends. CDR3 nucleotide sequence: TGCGCCAGCCGCGTGGGGCAGCAAGAGACCCAGTACTTC. Protein sequence: CASRVGQQETQYF.

The chain uses TRBV6-5 and TRBJ2-3, with 9 bases lining up with TRBD1. Germline lookup yields CDR1 MNHEY and CDR2 SVGAGI. The CDR3 loop spans 16 amino acids. The V and J ends lost 6 bases and 2 bases, in that order; junction bases with no gene match: 9. CDR3 residues: CASSRTGVTLTDTQYF. The CDR3 nucleotides are TGTGCCAGCAGCAGGACAGGGGTCACCCTCACAGATACGCAGTATTTT.

J is TRBJ1-2 and V is TRBV7-2, with 7 positions matching TRBD1. Germline V gives CDR1 SGHTA, CDR2 FQGNSA. The CDR3 is 13 residues long. Unmatched junction bases numbered 7, after V lost 4 bases and J lost 8 bases. The CDR3 DNA follows: TGTGCCAGCAGCTCCGAAAACAGGGGCGGCTACACCTTC. This codes for CASSSENRGGYTF.

This chain joins TRBV7-2 and TRBJ2-7, with 9 positions matching TRBD1. V dropped 1 base and J dropped 4; count of bases not matched to a gene: 5. The CDR3 is 15 residues long. The V gene's germline CDR1 is SGHTA and CDR2 FQGNSA. The CDR3 DNA reads as TGTGCCAGCAGCTTAGTGTCAGGACAGGGGTACGAGCAGTACTTC. It encodes CASSLVSGQGYEQYF.

CDR3 sequence reads: CAWSLVGTANSPLHF. In DNA, the CDR3 is TGTGCCTGGAGTCTCGTCGGGACAGCGAATTCACCCCTCCACTTT. The chain combines TRBV30 with TRBJ1-6, with 7 bases that match TRBD1. CDR1 is GTSNPN, CDR2 SVGIG, per germline (reference sequence). V shed 2 bases, J shed 7 bases, and the junction held 8 bases outside the gene matches. CDR3 length: 15 amino acids.

This chain uses TRBV9 with TRBJ2-5; 8 bases map to TRBD2. Trimming cost V 4 bases and J 7 bases; bases outside gene matches: 12. Germline CDR1 reads SGDLS; CDR2 reads YYNGEE. The CDR3 loop spans 15 amino acids. The CDR3 here is CASSRGGSQRGTQYF. CDR3 DNA sequence: TGTGCCAGCAGCCGCGGGGGGTCGCAGCGGGGGACCCAGTACTTC.

This clonotype showed up just a few times. The CDR3 DNA reads TGTGCCAGCAGCCGACAGGGGACAGGGGGTGTTTTTCCCCAGCATTTT. This codes for CASSRQGTGGVFPQHF. The rearrangement uses TRBV5-5 and TRBJ1-5, with 11 nucleotides matching TRBD1. Germline values: CDR1 SGHKS, CDR2 YYEKEE (reference sequence). This CDR3 contains 16 residues. Losses at the gene ends were 4 bases for V and 10 bases for J; bases not matched to a gene: 13.

This clonotype has more than one count but fewer than ten. The chain uses TRBV10-2 and TRBJ2-2; the match to TRBD2 covers 13 bases. Germline V gives CDR1 WSHSY, CDR2 SAAADI. With V trimmed by 8 bases and J by 2 bases, 5 bases remained unmatched. This CDR3 is 16 amino acids long. CDR3 DNA sequence: TGCGCCAGCCTAGGACTAGCGGGGGCCAACACCGGGGAGCTGTTTTTT. It translates to CASLGLAGANTGELFF.

This chain connects TRBV4-2 to TRBJ1-2, with TRBD1 matching over 7 bases. The junction had 6 bases not matched to a gene; V was cut back by 1 base and J by 4 bases. The CDR3 runs to 15 residues. Germline assignment: CDR1 LGHNA and CDR2 YNFKEQ. CDR3 in amino acids: CASSQVTGNLYGYTF. The CDR3 bases are TGTGCCAGCAGCCAAGTGACAGGGAACCTCTATGGCTACACCTTC.

This clonotype was seen more than once but under ten times. This chain uses TRBV4-3 with TRBJ2-2; 9 bases align to TRBD2. Losses at the gene ends were 0 bases for V and 3 bases for J; bases not matched to a gene: 11. Germline V gene lookup returns CDR1 LGHNA and CDR2 YSLEER. CDR3 length: 19 amino acids. CDR3 sequence: CASSQDSLAGRRYTGELFF. In DNA form, the CDR3 reads TGCGCCAGCAGCCAAGACTCACTAGCGGGCCGGAGGTACACCGGGGAGCTGTTTTTT.

This clonotype was found once. This chain links TRBV6-1 with TRBJ2-3, with D possibly being TRBD1 (6 bases). Trimming stripped 11 bases from V and 7 bases from J, with 13 bases between. Looked up from germline, CDR1 is MNHNS and CDR2 is SASEGT. This CDR3 is 11 amino acids long. CDR3 loop: CAGITGYTQYF. For the CDR3, the DNA is TGTGCCGGAATAACAGGGTATACGCAGTATTTT.

The chain combines TRBV10-3 with TRBJ1-2; D uncertain. Germline CDR1 is ENHRY and CDR2 is SYGVKD. V lost 0 bases, J lost 1 base, and 9 bases lay in between. This CDR3 has 15 residues. The CDR3 DNA is TGTGCCATCAGTGAGTCTCGGCGGTTTAACTATGGCTACACCTTC. It codes for CAISESRRFNYGYTF.